The TCR beta chain described here comes from a study of shared clonotypes between healthy human individuals. Study in general: Each donor had three CD4 naive, three CD4 memory, two CD8 naive and one CD8 memory plate.

It was CD45RO-negative cells, positively selected for CCR7, that made up naive CD8 cells, with terminally differentiated effector memory CD45RA+ cells excluded. Replicate sorted-subset PCRs were loaded with around 220 ng DNA, about 30,000 T cell genomes. Profiled with immunoSEQ multiplex PCR; TCRdb holds only in-frame clones, not every one. The table includes under 2,000,000 clones, about 95% detected once. V was clipped by 4 bases and J by 5 bases; unmatched bases: 8. The CDR3 length is 14 residues. Germline values: CDR1 MNHEY, CDR2 SVGAGI. The sample taken for sequencing was naive CD8+ T cells sorted from blood. This rearrangement joins TRBV6-5 to TRBJ2-7, with 7 bases that match TRBD2. This TCR was sampled from a man between 18 and 35 years old in good health. The CDR3 here is CASSWGEGGNEQYF. The DNA of the CDR3 is TGTGCCAGCAGTTGGGGGGAGGGAGGGAACGAGCAGTACTTC.